This is a list of T cell receptor beta chains from one sample in a study of T cells in Graves' hyperthyroidism and ophthalmopathy. MiXCR, applied by TCRdb to the multiplex PCR reads, yields one record per CDR3 protein. The sample includes some 360,000 distinct CDR3 sequences, approximately 15% seen only once; the top ten take 8% to 13%. Material for sequencing was blood. These receptors all come from a woman aged 60-75 years with Graves' hyperthyroidism. The CDR3 runs from the conserved cysteine through the conserved F or W. A D gene is named only where the DNA matches it firmly. Expanded clones are given a class, and other clones once, few, many or no size at all.

>16|TRBV11-3|many|TRBJ1-1|TRBD1
CASSYGRGRGGTEAFF
TGTGCCAGCAGCTATGGGAGGGGGCGTGGCGGCACTGAAGCTTTCTTT
>13|TRBV2|many|TRBJ2-5|-
CASSERGRETQYF
TGTGCCAGCAGTGAAAGGGGACGGGAGACCCAGTACTTC
>17|TRBV4-1|-|TRBJ2-1|TRBD2
CASSQDPSGRVINEQFF
TGCGCCAGCAGCCAAGATCCTAGCGGGAGGGTTATCAATGAGCAGTTCTTC
>16|TRBV4-1|many|TRBJ2-5|-
CASSQDSEERWETQYF
TGCGCCAGCAGCCAGGATTCGGAGGAGCGGTGGGAGACCCAGTACTTC
>16|TRBV30|few|TRBJ1-4|TRBD1
CAWSADRAATNEKLFF
TGTGCCTGGAGTGCAGACAGGGCGGCAACTAATGAAAAACTGTTTTTT
>15|TRBV5-1|many|TRBJ2-1|-
CASSLAGAAYNEQFF
TGCGCCAGCAGCTTGGCGGGAGCAGCCTACAATGAGCAGTTCTTC
>14|TRBV18|many|TRBJ1-5|-
CASSPTRGNQPQHF
TGTGCCAGCTCACCTACCCGGGGGAATCAGCCCCAGCATTTT
>12|TRBV12-3/TRBV12-4|many|TRBJ2-7|-
CASSFSEAEQYF
TGTGCCAGCAGTTTCTCTGAAGCCGAGCAGTACTTC
>14|TRBV30|few|TRBJ1-5|-
CAWTTGQKQGPQHF
TGTGCCTGGACCACCGGACAAAAACAGGGGCCCCAGCATTTT
>22|TRBV6-1|many|TRBJ2-3|TRBD2
CASRARTYSGTSGSGGTDTQYF
TGTGCCAGCCGGGCCCGGACATATTCCGGGACTAGCGGGAGTGGGGGCACAGATACGCAGTATTTT
>15|TRBV5-1|many|TRBJ2-7|-
CASTERGGSVDEQYF
TGCGCCAGCACCGAAAGAGGAGGGAGCGTCGACGAGCAGTACTTC
>15|TRBV7-9|many|TRBJ2-5|TRBD1
CASSGGTGGQETQYF
TGTGCCAGCAGCGGCGGGACAGGGGGCCAAGAGACCCAGTACTTC
>13|TRBV9|many|TRBJ1-2|-
CASSPRTVDGYTF
TGTGCCAGCAGCCCTCGGACCGTGGATGGCTACACCTTC
>16|TRBV30|many|TRBJ2-3|TRBD2
CAWSGGLAGVTDTQYF
TGTGCCTGGAGTGGGGGACTAGCGGGAGTAACAGATACGCAGTATTTT
>15|TRBV11-3|many|TRBJ1-1|TRBD1
CASSEVGTVNTEAFF
TGTGCCAGCAGCGAGGTAGGGACAGTTAACACTGAAGCTTTCTTT
>13|TRBV5-1|many|TRBJ2-5|-
CASSLDQQETQYF
TGCGCCAGCAGCTTGGATCAACAAGAGACCCAGTACTTC
>16|TRBV7-8|-|TRBJ2-7|TRBD2
CASSPEGLAGTYEQYF
TGTGCCAGCAGCCCGGAGGGTCTAGCGGGAACTTACGAGCAGTACTTC
>12|TRBV28|many|TRBJ2-7|TRBD1
CAHATGGSEQYF
TGTGCCCATGCAACAGGGGGATCCGAGCAGTACTTC
>15|TRBV5-1|few|TRBJ2-7|TRBD1
CASSLGTGRTYEQYF
TGCGCCAGCAGCTTGGGGACAGGGCGTACCTACGAGCAGTACTTC
>21|TRBV10-3|-|TRBJ2-3|TRBD2
CAISDSFGLAGSGGTPDTQYF
TGTGCCATCAGTGATTCTTTCGGACTAGCGGGTTCAGGGGGTACCCCAGATACGCAGTATTTT
>13|TRBV3-1|-|TRBJ1-6|-
CASSPGGNSPLHF
TGTGCCAGCAGCCCGGGGGGTAATTCACCCCTCCACTTT
>14|TRBV30|many|TRBJ1-2|-
CAWSVKGINYGYTF
TGTGCCTGGAGTGTAAAGGGGATTAACTATGGCTACACCTTC
>14|TRBV6-1|many|TRBJ2-5|TRBD1
CASSEQGGGETQYF
TGTGCCAGCAGTGAACAAGGGGGCGGTGAGACCCAGTACTTC
>16|TRBV7-2|many|TRBJ2-3|TRBD1
CASSLGTGSLGDTQYF
TGTGCCAGCAGCTTAGGGACAGGATCTCTGGGAGATACGCAGTATTTT
>15|TRBV2|many|TRBJ2-3|TRBD2
CASTISGRRTDTQYF
TGTGCCAGCACCATTAGCGGGAGGAGGACAGATACGCAGTATTTT
>14|TRBV6-1|-|TRBJ2-1|-
CASREADWTNEQFF
TGTGCCAGCAGGGAAGCGGATTGGACTAATGAGCAGTTCTTC
>16|TRBV19|few|TRBJ1-1|TRBD1
CASHHQQGAANTEAFF
TGTGCCAGCCACCATCAACAGGGGGCTGCGAACACTGAAGCTTTCTTT
>14|TRBV6-1|many|TRBJ2-5|-
CASSLSRQQETQYF
TGTGCCAGCAGTTTATCCAGACAGCAAGAGACCCAGTACTTC
>14|TRBV24-1|-|TRBJ2-3|-
CATGDLTGTDTQYF
TGTGCCACCGGTGATTTGACGGGAACAGATACGCAGTATTTT